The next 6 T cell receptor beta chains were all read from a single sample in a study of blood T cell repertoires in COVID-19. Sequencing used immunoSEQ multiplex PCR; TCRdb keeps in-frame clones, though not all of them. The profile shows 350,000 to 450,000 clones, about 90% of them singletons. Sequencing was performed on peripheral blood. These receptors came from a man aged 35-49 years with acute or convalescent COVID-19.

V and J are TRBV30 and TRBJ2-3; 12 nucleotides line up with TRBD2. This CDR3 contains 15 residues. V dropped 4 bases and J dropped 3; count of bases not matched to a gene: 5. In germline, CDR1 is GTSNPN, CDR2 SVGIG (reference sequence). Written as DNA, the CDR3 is TGTGCCTGGACTGGGACTAGCGGGTTGACAGATACGCAGTATTTT. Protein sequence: CAWTGTSGLTDTQYF.

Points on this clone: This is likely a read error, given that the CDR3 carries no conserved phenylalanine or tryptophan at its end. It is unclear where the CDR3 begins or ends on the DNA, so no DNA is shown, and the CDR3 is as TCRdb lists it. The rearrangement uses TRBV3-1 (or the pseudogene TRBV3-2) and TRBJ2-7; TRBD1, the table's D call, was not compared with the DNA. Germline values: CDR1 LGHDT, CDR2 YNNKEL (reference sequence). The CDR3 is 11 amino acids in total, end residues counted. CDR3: CASSQGGQEDL.

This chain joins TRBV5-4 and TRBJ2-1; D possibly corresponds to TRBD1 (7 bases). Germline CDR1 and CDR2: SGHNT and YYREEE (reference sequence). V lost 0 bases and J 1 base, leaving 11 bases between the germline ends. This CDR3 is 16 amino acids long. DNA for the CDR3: TGTGCCAGCAGCTTGGGCAGGGGGGAATCCTACAATGAGCAGTTCTTC. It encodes CASSLGRGESYNEQFF.

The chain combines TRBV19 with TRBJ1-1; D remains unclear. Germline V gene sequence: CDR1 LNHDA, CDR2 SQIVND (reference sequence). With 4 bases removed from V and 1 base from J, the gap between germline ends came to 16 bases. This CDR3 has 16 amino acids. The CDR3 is CASSSVAGRRNTEAFF. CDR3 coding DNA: TGTGCCAGTAGTAGTGTAGCTGGGAGGCGGAACACTGAAGCTTTCTTT.

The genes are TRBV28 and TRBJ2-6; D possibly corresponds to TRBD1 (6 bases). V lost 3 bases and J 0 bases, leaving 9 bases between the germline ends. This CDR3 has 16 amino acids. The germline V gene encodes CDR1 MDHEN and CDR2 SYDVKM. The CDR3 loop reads CASSFGQPSGANVLTF. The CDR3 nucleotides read TGTGCCAGCAGTTTCGGACAGCCCTCTGGGGCCAACGTCCTGACTTTC.

The CDR3, as DNA: TGTGCCAGCAGGGACCCGAGAAGGGGCCAGGGCTACACCTTC. Translated, it gives CASRDPRRGQGYTF. The V call is TRBV6-5, the J call TRBJ1-2; tentative D call: TRBD1 (5 bases). V was pared by 6 bases and J by 8 bases, with 19 bases between. Looked up from germline, CDR1 is MNHEY and CDR2 is SVGAGI. The CDR3 is 14 residues long.